This T cell receptor beta chain was retrieved from a study of T-cell memory formation after mild COVID-19. The wider study: Clusters of TCRs were largely donor specific.

5'RACE with constant-segment primers built TCRalpha and TCRbeta cDNA libraries with UMIs. Each CDR3 protein is one row after TCRdb ran MiXCR on the 5' RACE reads. The table records about 60,000 distinct CDR3 sequences, 12% of them present only once. Details on this clonotype: Its antigen is unidentified.

Trimming pared 1 base from V and 4 bases from J, leaving 8 bases between. Germline assignment: CDR1 MNHNS and CDR2 SASEGT. The CDR3 is 13 amino acids. Study-level points and caveats: Nothing confirmed that second-wave clones peaking on day 37 were specific for SARS-CoV-2. Whereas later expanders leaned CD4+, clones contracting day 15 to 85 showed a balanced CD4/CD8 makeup.

The J gene is TRBJ2-7, the V gene TRBV6-1; a weak D match, TRBD2 (5 bases). The receptor comes from a man aged 18 to 29 who had mild COVID-19 (a few samples of this study predate the infection). Cell type and time point are not known. Sequencing was done on a sample of PBMCs or a T cell subset sorted from them (not recorded which). Here the CDR3 DNA reads TGTGCCAGCAGTGAAGATGGGAGATACGAGCAGTACTTC. It translates to CASSEDGRYEQYF.